This T cell receptor (beta chain) emerged from a study of CD4+ T cells in melanoma. The CDR3 extends over 14 amino acids. Looked up from germline, CDR1 is ENHRY and CDR2 is SYGVKD. V lost 0 bases, J lost 6 bases, and 11 bases lay in between. Data came from immunoSEQ multiplex PCR; TCRdb stores just in-frame clones and leaves some out. Among 110,000 to 150,000 clones listed, about 90% were seen once. This sequence originates from a human donor with melanoma. V is TRBV10-3 and J is TRBJ1-1; D is perhaps TRBD1 (6 bases). The CDR3 loop is CAISESGGGAEAFF. CDR3 coding DNA: TGTGCCATCAGTGAGTCAGGGGGGGGCGCTGAAGCTTTCTTT.